This TCR beta chain came from a study of OX40 agonist ivuxolimab in advanced cancers. The method was immunoSEQ multiplex PCR; TCRdb's version includes in-frame clones alone and lacks a portion of them. This sample has roughly 88,000 clones, with about 90% found just once. Germline V lookup: CDR1 SGDLS, CDR2 YYNGEE. With 2 bases clipped from V and 4 bases from J, the junction kept 1 base outside the gene matches. The CDR3 length is 14 residues. This TCR was sampled from an adult with an advanced solid tumor such as melanoma, head and neck, liver or kidney cancer. Sequenced material: CD4+ or CD8+ T cells sorted from blood, taken in a trial of the OX40 agonist ivuxolimab. This rearrangement joins TRBV9 to TRBJ1-1; 11 bases agree with TRBD1. Here the CDR3 DNA reads TGTGCCAGCAGCGTGGACAGGGGGCTCACTGAAGCTTTCTTT. Its protein product is CASSVDRGLTEAFF.